The clone carrying this T cell receptor (beta chain) showed up just a few times. Its antigen is not known. The germline V and J ends were trimmed by 0 bases and 2 bases, with 11 bases remaining between them. CDR3 length: 15 amino acids. Germline values: CDR1 MGHRA, CDR2 YSYEKL. This specimen comes from a study of cytomegalovirus exposure and HLA in healthy donors. The PCR contained 60 Vbeta and 13 Jbeta primers. This table comes from immunoSEQ multiplex PCR, and its TCRdb copy is limited to in-frame clones, with some not included. The sample records about 140,000 clones, roughly 77% being singletons. Study-level points and caveats: The authors enumerated around 150 TCR beta chains as linked to cytomegalovirus.

The genes are TRBV4-1 and TRBJ2-7; perhaps TRBD2 as D (5 bases). The sample taken for sequencing was PBMCs. This TCR was recovered from a female donor in good health and CMV-seronegative. The CDR3: CASSQDPLATYEQYF. In DNA form, the CDR3 reads TGCGCCAGCAGCCAAGATCCATTAGCGACCTACGAGCAGTACTTC.